These 10 T cell receptor beta chains were all obtained from the same sample, sequenced in a study of tumor-infiltrating lymphocytes in primary liver carcinoma. With around 500 ng total RNA as template and a constant-region primer, TCR beta cDNA was made. Three-round nested multiplex PCR performed with slightly modified ARM-PCR produced the TCR beta libraries. The two initial PCR rounds, roughly 9 cycles each, used TRBV1-TRBV30 forward and C-beta reverse primers. TCRdb reprocessed the multiplex PCR reads with MiXCR, giving one entry per CDR3 protein. Of 60,000 to 90,000 distinct CDR3 sequences in the sample, over 60% were seen once. Taking roughly 20-32 mg of unsorted bulk tissue, the authors co-extracted RNA and DNA. Sequencing was performed on liver tumor tissue from sampling region 4. Subset indicated: tumor region T4, right-lateral pole. The receptors were sampled from a man aged 35 to 55 with primary liver carcinoma and hepatitis B virus infection.

The chain carries TRBV24-1 and TRBJ2-3; D is unresolved. Trimming removed 2 bases from V and 1 base from J, with 9 bases in between. CDR3 size: 15 residues. The germline gives CDR1 KGHDR, CDR2 SFDVKD. The CDR3, as DNA: TGTGCCACCAGTGATTCGAGTCGGGGCACAGATACGCAGTATTTT. Its translation: CATSDSSRGTDTQYF.

Comment on this clonotype: Its ends do not fully match the called genes, so a read error is possible. The chain carries TRBV6-1 and TRBJ2-7; D possibly corresponds to TRBD2 (6 bases). The CDR3 is 13 amino acids. Germline CDR1 and CDR2: MNHNS and SASEGT. In DNA form, the CDR3 reads TGTGCCACCCACCACGGGAGCTCCTACGAGCAATACTTC. It codes for CATHHGSSYEQYF.

The V call is TRBV11-2, the J call TRBJ2-3; TRBD2 aligns across 8 bases. The CDR3 has 18 residues. V was clipped by 3 bases and J by 14 bases; unmatched bases: 25. Germline loops: CDR1 SGHAT, CDR2 FQNNGV. The CDR3 coding sequence is TGTGCCAGCAGCTTGAAGGGACTAGGCGCCCTTAGCACAGATACACGGTATTTT. It translates to CASSLKGLGALSTDTRYF.

Remarks on this clonotype: Mismatch with germline at one junction end may stem from a read error. The chain couples TRBV11-2 to TRBJ2-3, with TRBD2 identical over 9 bases. Germline V CDR1 and CDR2: SGHAT, FQNNGV. This CDR3 has 16 amino acids. The CDR3 DNA reads as TGTGCAAGCAGCCACCCGACTAGCGGCAGCACAGATACTCCGTATTTT. Residues: CASSHPTSGSTDTPYF.

As regards this clonotype: The junction does not match germline at one end; this may be a read error. The chain has TRBV6-5 and TRBJ2-3; D may correspond to TRBD1 or TRBD2 (5 bases each). This CDR3 is built from 14 residues. In germline, CDR1 is MNHEY, CDR2 SVGAGI. The CDR3 sequence: CTSSRDGRTDTQYF. The CDR3 DNA follows: TGTACCAGCAGCAGGGACGGACGCACAGATACGCAGTATTTT.

As for this clonotype: At one end, the junction sequence differs from germline, possibly due to a read error. The rearrangement uses TRBV4-1 and TRBJ2-1, with D possibly TRBD2 on 5 matching bases. The length of the CDR3 is 15 residues. The germline CDR1 and CDR2 sequences are MGHRA and YSYEKL. The CDR3 DNA reads TGCGCCAGCTGCCAAGGAGGATATTCCGACAATGAGCAGTTCTTC. It translates to CASCQGGYSDNEQFF.

About this clonotype itself: With a much larger clone just one base away, this may be a read error. The V call is TRBV7-9, the J call TRBJ2-7; possibly TRBD1 for D (6 bases). The germline V gene has CDR1 SEHNR and CDR2 FQNEAQ (reference sequence). The CDR3 consists of 14 residues. CDR3 in amino acids: CASSTTQGSHEQYF. CDR3 nucleotide sequence: TGTGCCAGCAGCACCACACAGGGCTCCCACGAGCAGTACTTC. The full variable domain, completed using reference TRBV7-9 and TRBJ2-7, is DTGVSQNPRHKITKRGQNVTFRCDPISEHNRLYWYRQTLGQGPEFLTYFQNEAQLEKSRLLSDRFSAERPKGSFSTLEIQRTEQGDSAMYLCASSTTQGSHEQYFGPGTRLTVT.

A note on this clonotype: This sequence may be a read error, since a much larger clone differs from it by one base. This chain uses TRBV6-5 with TRBJ2-7, with a weak D call TRBD2 (6 bases). V lost 6 bases and J 2 bases, leaving 26 bases between the germline ends. The CDR3 length is 18 residues. The V gene's germline CDR1 is MNHEY and CDR2 SVGAGI. CDR3 sequence: CASSPLGPNYSGAYEQYF. For the CDR3, the DNA is TGTGCCAGCAGCCCGCTAGGGCCGAACTATTCGGGGGCCTACGAGCAGTACTTC.

A word on this clonotype: Germline and junction disagree at one end, which may indicate a read error. This chain links TRBV29-1 with TRBJ1-1; possible D gene TRBD1, 5 bases. The CDR3 has 13 amino acids. Germline lookup yields CDR1 SQVTM and CDR2 ANQGSEA. DNA for the CDR3: TGCAACGTTGAAGTGGGGGAGGTCTGGGAAGCTTTCTTT. Encoded protein: CNVEVGEVWEAFF.

The V call is TRBV2, the J call TRBJ2-1; D is possibly TRBD1 (6 bases). Between the trimmed V and J ends, which lost 7 bases and 8 bases, there was a span of 15 bases. The CDR3 spans 13 residues. Germline CDR1 and CDR2: SNHLY and FYNNEI. CDR3 nucleotides: TGTGCCAGCAACCTCAGGGGAGTGTATGAGCAGTTCTTC. It yields the protein CASNLRGVYEQFF.